Given below is one T cell receptor (beta chain) in context. Its cognate antigen is unknown. Profiled with immunoSEQ multiplex PCR; TCRdb holds only in-frame clones, not every one. The repertoire holds approximately 100,000 clones, 70% to 90% seen once, with about 2.5% in the top ten. These data are taken from a study of T cell responses to AZD1222 COVID-19 vaccine. The germline CDR1 and CDR2 sequences are SGHDN and FVKESK. This CDR3 comprises 13 residues. V lost 6 bases, J lost 6 bases, and 2 bases stayed unmatched. Study-level findings and limits: Repertoires in all cases were sampled only once the peak T cell response had passed.

V and J are TRBV14 and TRBJ2-1; 10 nucleotides agree with TRBD1. The sequence was collected from an adult who received the AZD1222 COVID-19 vaccine. Sequences were derived from peripheral blood, sampled 28 days after the second AZD1222 dose. The chain's CDR3 is CASRRTGGNEQFF. The CDR3, as DNA: TGTGCCAGCAGACGGACAGGGGGCAATGAGCAGTTCTTC. The full variable domain, rest sourced from reference TRBV14 and TRBJ2-1, is EAGVTQFPSHSVIEKGQTVTLRCDPISGHDNLYWYRRVMGKEIKFLLHFVKESKQDESGMPNNRFLAERTGGTYSTLKVQPAELEDSGVYFCASRRTGGNEQFFGPGTRLTVL.